The present TCR beta chain was sequenced within a study of blood T cell repertoires in COVID-19. This clone turned up a few times. Germline CDR1 is SNHLY and CDR2 is FYNNEI. V was clipped by 6 bases and J by 3 bases, with 8 bases between them. This CDR3 is built from 12 residues. Assay: immunoSEQ multiplex PCR; the TCRdb copy retains only in-frame clones and omits some. The sample has about 170,000 clones, 80% to 85% seen once. The clonotype comes from a man between 65 and 80 years old with active or convalescent COVID-19. The sample consisted of peripheral blood. The chain uses TRBV2 and TRBJ2-5; D unclear. As DNA, the CDR3 is TGTGCCAGCAGGTTCGGTAAAGAGACCCAGTACTTC. Protein product: CASRFGKETQYF.